Reported below is one T cell receptor beta chain. This sample was included in a study of T-cell reconstitution after alpha-beta-depleted transplantation in children. Researchers prepared the TCRbeta library using unique molecular identifiers, the study reports. Via MiXCR, TCRdb re-called the PCR reads, giving one row per CDR3 protein. The table lists about 360,000 distinct CDR3 sequences, roughly 13% of them singletons. There are 16 residues in the CDR3. Trimming cost V 1 base and J 3 bases; bases outside gene matches: 8. Germline CDR1 SGHDT, CDR2 YYEEEE. The chain is built from TRBV5-6 and TRBJ2-5, with 8 bases fitting TRBD2. This receptor was identified in a human donor who donated a stem cell graft to a child with Fanconi anemia. This specimen consisted of PBMCs, obtained from the stem cell graft. CDR3 bases: TGTGCCAGCAGCTTGAAACCCGGACTAGCCAAAGAGACCCAGTACTTC. It encodes CASSLKPGLAKETQYF.